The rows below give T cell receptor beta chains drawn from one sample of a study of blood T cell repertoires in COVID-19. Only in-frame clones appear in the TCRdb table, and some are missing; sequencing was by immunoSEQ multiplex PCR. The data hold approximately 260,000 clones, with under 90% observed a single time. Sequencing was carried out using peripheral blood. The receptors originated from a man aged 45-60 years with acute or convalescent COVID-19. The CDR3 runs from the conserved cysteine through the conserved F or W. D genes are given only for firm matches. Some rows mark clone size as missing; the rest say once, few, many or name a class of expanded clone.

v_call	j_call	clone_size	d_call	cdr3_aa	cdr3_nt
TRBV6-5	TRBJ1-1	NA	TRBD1	CASSQEGTGRVFF	TGTGCCAGCAGCCAAGAAGGGACAGGGCGGGTTTTCTTT
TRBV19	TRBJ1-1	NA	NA	CASSMAGLGAFF	TGTGCCAGTAGTATGGCGGGACTCGGAGCTTTCTTT
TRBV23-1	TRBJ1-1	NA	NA	CASSQALGVNTEAFF	TGCGCCAGCAGTCAAGCCTTGGGAGTTAACACTGAAGCTTTCTTT
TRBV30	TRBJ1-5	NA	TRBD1	CAWSPDRVHNQPQHF	TGTGCCTGGAGCCCCGACAGGGTCCATAATCAGCCCCAGCATTTT
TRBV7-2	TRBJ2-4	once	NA	CASSQGGLAKNIQYF	TGTGCCAGCAGCCAGGGAGGTCTAGCCAAAAACATTCAGTACTTC
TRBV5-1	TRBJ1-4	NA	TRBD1	CASSSGQGAEKLFF	TGCGCCAGCAGCTCGGGACAGGGGGCCGAAAAACTGTTTTTT
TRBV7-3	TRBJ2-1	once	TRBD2	CASSLGSGGNNEQFF	TGTGCCAGCAGCTTAGGTAGCGGGGGGAACAATGAGCAGTTCTTC
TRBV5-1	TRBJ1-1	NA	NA	CASSLGDRLNTEAFF	TGCGCCAGCAGCTTGGGAGACAGATTGAACACTGAAGCTTTCTTT
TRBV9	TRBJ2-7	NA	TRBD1	CASSSGQGDSYEQYF	TGTGCCAGCAGCTCCGGACAGGGAGACTCCTACGAGCAGTACTTC
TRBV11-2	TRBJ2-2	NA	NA	CASTRTWQGRPNTGELFF	TGTGCCAGCACTCGAACCTGGCAGGGCCGTCCTAACACCGGGGAGCTGTTTTTT
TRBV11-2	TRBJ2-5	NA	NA	CASSLLGWEEETQYF	TGTGCCAGCAGCTTATTGGGCTGGGAGGAAGAGACCCAGTACTTC
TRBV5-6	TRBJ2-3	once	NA	CASSLVPLGRSTDTQYF	TGTGCCAGCAGCTTAGTCCCCCTGGGGCGGAGCACAGATACGCAGTATTTT
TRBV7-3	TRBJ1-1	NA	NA	CASSSREGTEAFF	TGTGCCAGCAGCTCCAGGGAGGGCACTGAAGCTTTCTTT
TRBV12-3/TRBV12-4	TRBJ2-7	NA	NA	CASSQGNNYEQYF	TGTGCCAGCAGCCAGGGGAACAACTACGAGCAGTACTTC
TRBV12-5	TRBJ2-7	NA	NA	CASGSVARGEQYF	TGTGCTAGTGGCTCGGTGGCCCGGGGCGAGCAGTACTTC
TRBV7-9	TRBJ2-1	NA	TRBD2	CASSPAGGGNEQFF	TGTGCCAGCAGCCCAGCGGGGGGGGGCAATGAGCAGTTCTTC
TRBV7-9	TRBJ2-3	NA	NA	CASSPPPQGHTDTQYF	TGTGCCAGCAGCCCTCCACCACAGGGTCACACAGATACGCAGTATTTT
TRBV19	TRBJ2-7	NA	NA	CASSIGGTSGEQYF	TGTGCCAGTAGTATAGGCGGGACCTCTGGGGAGCAGTACTTC
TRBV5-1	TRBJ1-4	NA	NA	CASSQVATNEKLFF	TGCGCCAGCAGCCAGGTAGCAACTAATGAAAAACTGTTTTTT
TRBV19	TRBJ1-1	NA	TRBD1	CATTGSLHASAFF	TGTGCCACGACAGGGAGCCTACACGCCTCAGCTTTCTTT
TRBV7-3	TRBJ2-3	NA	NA	CASSLGGTDTQYF	TGTGCCAGCAGCCTAGGCGGGACAGATACGCAGTATTTT
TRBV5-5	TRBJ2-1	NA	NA	CASRLADSSSYNEQFF	TGTGCCAGCAGGTTGGCGGACAGTAGCTCCTACAATGAGCAGTTCTTC
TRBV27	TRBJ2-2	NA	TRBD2	CASSSGLAGSGPGELFF	TGTGCCAGCAGTTCGGGACTAGCGGGGTCGGGACCCGGGGAGCTGTTTTTT
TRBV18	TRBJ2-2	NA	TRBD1	CASSPPMRGRGTGELFF	TGTGCCAGCTCACCACCGATGAGGGGGCGAGGAACCGGGGAGCTGTTTTTT
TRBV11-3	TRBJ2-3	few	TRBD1	CASSSTGGGYTQYF	TGTGCCAGCAGCTCCACAGGGGGCGGTTATACGCAGTATTTT
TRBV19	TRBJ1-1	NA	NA	CASSRGMGANTEAFF	TGTGCCAGTAGTAGGGGCATGGGGGCGAACACTGAAGCTTTCTTT
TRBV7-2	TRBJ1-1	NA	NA	CASSFQGVNTEAFF	TGTGCCAGCAGCTTCCAGGGCGTGAACACTGAAGCTTTCTTT
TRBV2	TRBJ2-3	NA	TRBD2	CASETPGLAGQDTQYF	TGTGCCAGCGAAACCCCGGGGCTAGCGGGGCAGGATACGCAGTATTTT
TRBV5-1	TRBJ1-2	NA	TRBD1	CASSPFRDRVSAGYTF	TGCGCCAGCAGCCCCTTCCGGGACAGAGTATCTGCTGGCTACACCTTC
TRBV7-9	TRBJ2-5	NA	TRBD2	CASSLERASGPLWTQYF	TGTGCCAGCAGCTTAGAGAGGGCTAGCGGCCCGTTGTGGACCCAGTACTTC
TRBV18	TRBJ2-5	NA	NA	CASSPVRETQYF	TGTGCCAGCTCACCAGTCCGGGAGACCCAGTACTTC
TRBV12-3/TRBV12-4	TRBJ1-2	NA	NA	CASSSTRVKGYTF	TGTGCCAGCAGTTCGACCAGGGTGAAGGGCTACACCTTC
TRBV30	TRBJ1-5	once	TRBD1	CAWSGGQGVLPVDQPQHF	TGTGCCTGGAGTGGGGGGCAGGGGGTCCTCCCGGTCGATCAGCCCCAGCATTTT
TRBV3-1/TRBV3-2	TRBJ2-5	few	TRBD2	CASSPLGGDQETQYF	TGTGCCAGCAGCCCACTGGGGGGGGACCAAGAGACCCAGTACTTC
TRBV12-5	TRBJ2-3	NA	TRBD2	CASGGPGIAGPSTDTQYF	TGTGCTAGTGGGGGACCGGGTATAGCGGGGCCCTCCACAGATACGCAGTATTTT
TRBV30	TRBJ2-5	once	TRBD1	CAWSPGQGARETQYF	TGTGCCTGGAGCCCTGGCCAGGGGGCGCGGGAGACCCAGTACTTC
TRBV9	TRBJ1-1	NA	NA	CASSAGTGVHTEAFF	TGTGCCAGCAGCGCCGGGACGGGGGTTCACACTGAAGCTTTCTTT
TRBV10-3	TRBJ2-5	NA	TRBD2	CAISESHPTSGGETQYF	TGTGCCATCAGTGAGTCCCATCCTACTAGCGGGGGAGAGACCCAGTACTTC
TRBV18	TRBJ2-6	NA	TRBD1	CASSPSGTGNAGANVLTF	TGTGCCAGCTCACCGTCCGGGACAGGGAACGCTGGGGCCAACGTCCTGACTTTC
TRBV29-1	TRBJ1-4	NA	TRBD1	CSVVQGANEKLFF	TGCAGCGTTGTACAGGGGGCTAATGAAAAACTGTTTTTT
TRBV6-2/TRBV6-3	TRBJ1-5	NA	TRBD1	CASSRGQGVTQPQHF	TGTGCCAGCAGCCGGGGACAGGGGGTAACTCAGCCCCAGCATTTT
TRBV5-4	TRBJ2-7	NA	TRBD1	CASIPLPDRGASEQYF	TGTGCCAGCATCCCGCTTCCGGACAGGGGGGCGTCCGAGCAGTACTTC
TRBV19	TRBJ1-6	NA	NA	CASREFSSYNSPLHF	TGTGCCAGTAGGGAGTTCAGCTCCTATAATTCACCCCTCCACTTT
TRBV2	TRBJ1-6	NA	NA	CASSEPRAGVPPLHF	TGTGCCAGCAGTGAACCCAGGGCTGGGGTTCCACCCCTCCACTTT
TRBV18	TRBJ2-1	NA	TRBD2	CASSPHALSTSGGAAELDEQFF	TGTGCCAGCTCACCCCATGCTTTATCGACTAGCGGGGGGGCCGCGGAGTTGGATGAGCAGTTCTTC